The text below deals with one T cell receptor (beta chain). The antigen is undetermined. These data are taken from a study of cytomegalovirus exposure and HLA in healthy donors. The overall study: In an earlier analysis, 117 million unique TCR beta sequences were found from 200 million or so T cells. Findings and limits, study-wide: Judged likely to be a sequencing artifact was a cluster of highly shared sequence variants. Among the most significant clusters, several appeared linked to common viral pathogens in a later analysis.

Use of 60 Vbeta and 13 Jbeta primers characterized the PCR. Method: immunoSEQ multiplex PCR; TCRdb's copy keeps in-frame clones and lacks some. The sample includes roughly 120,000 clones, 70% to 80% of them seen just once. Trimming cost V 4 bases and J 6 bases, with 15 bases left between them. CDR1 and CDR2 (germline): MGHDK, SYGVNS. The CDR3 runs to 14 residues. Sequencing used PBMCs. The chain has TRBV25-1 and TRBJ1-2, with D perhaps TRBD1 (5 bases). This clonotype was sampled from a man aged 45-65 years in good health and CMV-seropositive. The CDR3 nucleotides read TGTGCCAGCAGTGCCCTAGGGGAGGAGGATGGCTACACCTTC. Protein: CASSALGEEDGYTF.